Below, 26 T cell receptor beta chains from the same sample are listed, as sequenced in a study of shared clonotypes between healthy human individuals. Naive CD8 cells comprised CD45RO-negative, CCR7-positively selected cells, excluding terminally differentiated effector memory CD45RA+ cells. TCRdb's table, derived via immunoSEQ multiplex PCR, lists solely in-frame clones and lacks some. The sample contains about 580,000 clones, 95% to 98% of which appear only once. Sequenced material: naive CD8+ T cells sorted from blood. The receptors stem from a man under 40 in good health.

The chain carries TRBV5-4 and TRBJ2-7; 9 nucleotides line up with TRBD1. Germline assignment: CDR1 SGHNT and CDR2 YYREEE (reference sequence). The V and J ends lost 4 bases and 3 bases, in that order; junction bases with no gene match: 5. This CDR3 is built from 14 residues. The CDR3 spells CASSPGTGLYEQYF. CDR3 nucleotides: TGTGCCAGCAGCCCCGGGACAGGGCTCTACGAGCAGTACTTC.

DNA for the CDR3: TGTGCCTGGAGTGGGGGGGGAAGCGGACCCCTGAGGTGGTACGAGCAGTACTTC. Translation gives CAWSGGGSGPLRWYEQYF. The rearrangement joins TRBV30 to TRBJ2-7; 7 bases map to TRBD2. Germline V lookup: CDR1 GTSNPN, CDR2 SVGIG (reference sequence). Trimming at V came to 1 base and at J to 4 bases, leaving 19 bases not matched to a gene. This CDR3 is built from 18 residues.

The chain employs TRBV5-6 and TRBJ1-5; a possible D gene is TRBD1 (6 bases). Trimming stripped 2 bases from V and 3 bases from J, with 12 bases between. Germline-derived CDR1 and CDR2 are SGHDT and YYEEEE. The CDR3 has 15 amino acids. CDR3 coding DNA: TGTGCCAGCAGCTTTCGGCAGGGGCTCAATCAGCCCCAGCATTTT. Encoded protein: CASSFRQGLNQPQHF. Drawing the rest from reference TRBV5-6 and TRBJ1-5, the complete variable domain is DAGVTQSPTHLIKTRGQQVTLRCSPKSGHDTVSWYQQALGQGPQFIFQYYEEEERQRGNFPDRFSGHQFPNYSSELNVNALLLGDSALYLCASSFRQGLNQPQHFGDGTRLSIL.

The rearrangement joins TRBV29-1 to TRBJ2-2; no reliable D call. The CDR3 is 13 amino acids. Germline CDR1 reads SQVTM; CDR2 reads ANQGSEA. Trimming pared 4 bases from V and 0 bases from J, leaving 6 bases between. The CDR3 DNA is TGCAGCGTTGTAATGGCGAACACCGGGGAGCTGTTTTTT. This sequence encodes CSVVMANTGELFF.

V gene TRBV13 combines with J gene TRBJ2-1, with TRBD2 matching over 10 bases. Germline lookup yields CDR1 PRHDT and CDR2 FYEKMQ (reference sequence). The CDR3 totals 15 residues. The junction had 3 bases not matched to a gene; V was cut back by 5 bases and J by 2 bases. The CDR3 coding sequence is TGTGCCAGCAGCAAGGGACTAGCGACCTACAATGAGCAGTTCTTC. Translation: CASSKGLATYNEQFF. Full variable domain (outside the CDR3, taken from reference TRBV13 and TRBJ2-1): AAGVIQSPRHLIKEKRETATLKCYPIPRHDTVYWYQQGPGQDPQFLISFYEKMQSDKGSIPDRFSAQQFSDYHSELNMSSLELGDSALYFCASSKGLATYNEQFFGPGTRLTVL.

The chain joins TRBV7-9 to TRBJ2-7; no definite D call. The CDR3 is made up of 15 amino acids. V was pared by 1 base and J by 1 base, with 11 bases between. Germline CDR1 reads SEHNR; CDR2 reads FQNEAQ (reference sequence). The CDR3 DNA is TGTGCCAGCAGCTTAGTGGGCGATGGGTCCTACGAGCAGTACTTC. Encoded protein: CASSLVGDGSYEQYF.

The chain combines TRBV19 with TRBJ2-7; the D is unclear. This CDR3 has 14 amino acids. The V and J ends lost 0 bases and 4 bases respectively, with 10 bases between them. Germline CDR1 is LNHDA and CDR2 is SQIVND (reference sequence). The CDR3 spells CASSIDIGVYEQYF. The CDR3 bases are TGTGCCAGTAGTATAGATATTGGAGTATACGAGCAGTACTTC.

The J gene is TRBJ2-4, the V gene TRBV27; 10 bases line up with TRBD1. J gave up 6 bases and V 5 bases, and 7 bases lay outside the gene matches. CDR1 MNHEY and CDR2 SMNVEV come from the germline V gene (reference sequence). The CDR3 is 15 residues long. This CDR3 reads CASSPTGGLTNIQYF. The CDR3 DNA reads TGTGCCAGCAGTCCGACAGGGGGCTTAACAAACATTCAGTACTTC.

The chain is built from TRBV6-5 and TRBJ1-2; D perhaps matches TRBD1 (5 bases). Deletions cut 6 bases from V and 3 bases from J, with 14 bases between. Germline V gene lookup returns CDR1 MNHEY and CDR2 SVGAGI. There are 14 residues in the CDR3. CDR3 nucleotide sequence: TGTGCCAGCAGACAAATAGGGACGGACTATGGCTACACCTTC. It codes for CASRQIGTDYGYTF.

The gene calls are TRBV7-9 and TRBJ2-7; D not resolved. CDR1 and CDR2 (germline): SEHNR, FQNEAQ (reference sequence). The CDR3 has 13 amino acids. The V end lost 5 bases, the J end lost 2 bases, and 10 bases lay between the germline ends. The CDR3 region has the DNA TGTGCCAGCAGCACGTGGCGGCCCTACGAGCAGTACTTC. Residues: CASSTWRPYEQYF.

The V gene is TRBV7-9, the J gene TRBJ1-5; TRBD1 is a possible D gene (5 bases). CDR1 is SEHNR and CDR2 is FQNEAQ in the germline V gene (reference sequence). The CDR3 is 13 amino acids. V lost 6 bases and J lost 7, with 13 bases in between. The CDR3 sequence is CASSPPGLQPQHF. CDR3 nucleotides: TGTGCCAGCAGTCCGCCGGGACTGCAGCCCCAGCATTTT.

This chain uses TRBV7-8 with TRBJ2-7; TRBD2 agrees at 8 bases. The CDR3 spans 16 residues. Germline lookup yields CDR1 SGHVS and CDR2 FQNEAQ. Losses at the gene ends were 1 base for V and 4 bases for J; bases not matched to a gene: 9. CDR3 region: CASSLEAVAGRYEQYF. CDR3 in DNA: TGTGCCAGCAGCTTAGAGGCGGTAGCGGGAAGGTACGAGCAGTACTTC.

J is TRBJ2-7 and V is TRBV28; D is uncertain. Looked up from germline, CDR1 is MDHEN and CDR2 is SYDVKM. This CDR3 has 14 residues. Trimming took 11 bases from V and 0 from J, leaving 17 bases between them. In DNA form, the CDR3 reads TGTGCCGGCGGCGGCCAGTTTAGCTCCTACGAGCAGTACTTC. As protein: CAGGGQFSSYEQYF.

Notes on this clone: Other nucleotide sequences in the sample specify the same CDR3. The chain joins TRBV27 to TRBJ2-5; possible D gene TRBD1, 5 bases. V was pared by 0 bases and J by 5 bases, with 10 bases between. The CDR3 loop spans 14 amino acids. CDR1 is MNHEY and CDR2 is SMNVEV in the germline V gene (reference sequence). The CDR3 reads CASSLSKGRETQYF. DNA of the CDR3: TGTGCCAGCAGTTTATCGAAGGGGCGGGAGACCCAGTACTTC.

The chain is built from TRBV19 and TRBJ2-3, with D possibly TRBD1 on 5 matching bases. V was trimmed by 7 bases and J by 4 bases, leaving 6 bases between them. The CDR3 runs 11 residues. Germline V CDR1 and CDR2: LNHDA, SQIVND (reference sequence). In nucleotides, the CDR3 is TGTGCCAGTAAAGGGGCAGATACGCAGTATTTT. It is translated as CASKGADTQYF.

CDR3 residues: CASTAPTGTSVGDEQFF. The CDR3, as DNA: TGCGCCAGCACGGCCCCCACCGGGACTAGCGTTGGTGATGAGCAGTTCTTC. The V and J genes are TRBV5-1 and TRBJ2-1, with 10 bases identical to TRBD2. CDR1 and CDR2 from the germline V gene are SGHRS and YFSETQ. V shed 6 bases and J 8 bases; nucleotides not matched to a gene: 17. The CDR3 length is 17 residues.

V gene TRBV27 combines with J gene TRBJ2-1; TRBD1 matches at 8 bases. J lost 5 bases, V lost 3 bases, and 6 bases had no gene match. Germline values: CDR1 MNHEY, CDR2 SMNVEV (reference sequence). The CDR3 is 15 residues long. CDR3: CASSFGQGRDNEQFF. CDR3 coding DNA: TGTGCCAGCAGTTTCGGACAGGGAAGGGACAATGAGCAGTTCTTC.

The chain has TRBV7-9 and TRBJ1-1; perhaps TRBD1 as D (5 bases). V was pared by 0 bases and J by 11 bases, with 13 bases between. In germline, CDR1 is SEHNR, CDR2 FQNEAQ (reference sequence). CDR3 size: 13 residues. The DNA of the CDR3 is TGTGCCAGCAGCTTAGCGCGACAGATTGGGGCTTTCTTT. Its translation is CASSLARQIGAFF.

The chain carries TRBV7-9 and TRBJ2-1; D unclear. V lost 0 bases and J 2 bases, leaving 8 bases between the germline ends. Germline V CDR1 and CDR2: SEHNR, FQNEAQ (reference sequence). CDR3 size: 15 residues. The CDR3 bases are TGTGCCAGCAGCTTAGCTAACCCCGCCTACAATGAGCAGTTCTTC. Residues: CASSLANPAYNEQFF. Full variable domain (remainder filled in from reference TRBV7-9 and TRBJ2-1): DTGVSQNPRHKITKRGQNVTFRCDPISEHNRLYWYRQTLGQGPEFLTYFQNEAQLEKSRLLSDRFSAERPKGSFSTLEIQRTEQGDSAMYLCASSLANPAYNEQFFGPGTRLTVL.

The V gene is TRBV7-2, the J gene TRBJ1-5, with D unclear. V shed 3 bases and J shed 7 bases, with 7 bases lying between them. The CDR3 spans 12 residues. Germline V CDR1 and CDR2: SGHTA, FQGNSA. The CDR3 region has the DNA TGTGCCAGCAGCTTGGTTGGGCAGCCCCAGCATTTT. This codes for CASSLVGQPQHF.

The rearrangement joins TRBV19 to TRBJ1-5; D is possibly TRBD1 (5 bases). V dropped 3 bases and J dropped 2 bases, with 11 bases sitting between them. Germline CDR1 LNHDA, CDR2 SQIVND (reference sequence). This CDR3 region has 15 residues. The CDR3 DNA follows: TGTGCCAGTAGTATCCTCGGAGGGGGCAATCAGCCCCAGCATTTT. Translating gives CASSILGGGNQPQHF.

The gene calls are TRBV19 and TRBJ1-5; possibly TRBD1 for D (5 bases). In germline, CDR1 is LNHDA, CDR2 SQIVND (reference sequence). Trimming pared 2 bases from V and 3 bases from J, leaving 8 bases between. The CDR3 is 14 residues long. CDR3 residues: CASSIRGYNQPQHF. CDR3 nucleotide sequence: TGTGCCAGTAGTATAAGGGGTTACAATCAGCCCCAGCATTTT.

This clone was recorded only once. This sequence joins TRBV6-5 and TRBJ2-1; 7 bases are a match to TRBD1. Looked up from germline, CDR1 is MNHEY and CDR2 is SVGAGI. There are 13 residues in the CDR3. V was pared by 6 bases and J by 14 bases, with 13 bases of the junction left unmatched. This CDR3 reads CASRNRGAETKFF. The CDR3 DNA reads as TGTGCCAGCAGGAACAGGGGTGCCGAGACTAAGTTCTTC.

The chain recombines TRBV28 with TRBJ2-5, with D possibly being TRBD2 (5 bases). The CDR3 sequence is 16 residues long. The V gene's germline CDR1 is MDHEN and CDR2 SYDVKM. V was pared by 7 bases and J by 2 bases, with 20 bases between. Written as DNA, the CDR3 is TGTGCCAGCACCCCTTCCCTGGCTAGCCCACAAGAGACCCAGTACTTC. Translation: CASTPSLASPQETQYF.

The V gene is TRBV2, the J gene TRBJ2-2; perhaps TRBD2 as D (6 bases). Germline loops: CDR1 SNHLY, CDR2 FYNNEI. The CDR3 length is 19 residues. Deletions cut 6 bases from V and 1 base from J, with 24 bases between. The CDR3 nucleotides are TGTGCCAGCAGACCGCGGGCGGGGCTGGTCTATCAGAACACCGGGGAGCTGTTTTTT. Protein sequence: CASRPRAGLVYQNTGELFF.

The chain joins TRBV5-1 to TRBJ2-1; TRBD2 aligns across 7 bases. V gave up 0 bases and J gave up 3 bases; unmatched junction bases: 12. CDR1 is SGHRS and CDR2 is YFSETQ in the germline V gene. The CDR3 contains 18 residues. The CDR3 region is CASSLDSIGGSLYNEQFF. CDR3 sequence (DNA): TGCGCCAGCAGCTTGGATTCTATTGGCGGGAGCCTCTACAATGAGCAGTTCTTC.